A single sample gave rise to the 24 T cell receptor beta chains below, sequenced in a study of cytomegalovirus exposure and HLA in healthy donors (dated 2017 in TCRdb). Preparation of the library involved the immunoSEQ multiplex PCR assay. The multiplex PCR relied on a mix of 60 forward primers for TCR Vbeta segments and 13 reverse primers for TCR Jbeta segments. In TCRdb, the immuneACCESS table is reduced to in-frame sequences with V and J assigned. These tables do not hold every clone; where another copy was compared, an unresolved V gene accounts for under half, and the others remain unexplained. The sample records about 72,000 clones, about four fifths of which are singletons. Around 3.6% of the sample lies in the top ten. Sequenced sample: PBMCs. The receptors derive from a man aged 40-50 years in good health and CMV-seronegative.

J is TRBJ2-7 and V is TRBV7-2; D is unclear. The CDR3 spans 15 residues. From germline, CDR1 is SGHTA and CDR2 FQGNSA. V dropped 4 bases and J dropped 0 bases, with 13 bases sitting between them. The CDR3 DNA reads TGTGCCAGCAGCTCCTGGGCCATAGGCTCCTACGAGCAGTACTTC. Amino acids: CASSSWAIGSYEQYF.

The chain joins TRBV27 to TRBJ1-1; D ambiguous. The CDR3 runs to 14 residues. Trimming took 6 bases from V and 1 from J, leaving 12 bases between them. Germline V gene lookup returns CDR1 MNHEY and CDR2 SMNVEV (reference sequence). For the CDR3, the DNA is TGTGCCAGCAGCCGTTATGTGGCGAACACTGAAGCTTTCTTT. Protein: CASSRYVANTEAFF.

The chain links TRBV19 to TRBJ2-2; TRBD2 matches at 7 bases. V was pared by 6 bases and J by 0 bases, with 4 bases of the junction left unmatched. Per the germline V gene, CDR1 is LNHDA and CDR2 is SQIVND (reference sequence). The CDR3 consists of 15 residues. The CDR3 region has the DNA TGTGCCAGTAGACGAGCGGGGACGAACACCGGGGAGCTGTTTTTT. It encodes CASRRAGTNTGELFF.

V and J are TRBV6-5 and TRBJ1-6; 9 bases line up with TRBD1. The CDR3 sequence is 15 residues long. Germline-derived CDR1 and CDR2 are MNHEY and SVGAGI. V lost 1 base to trimming and J lost 6 bases; unmatched junction nucleotides: 1. The CDR3 region is CASSYWDRANSPLHF. The CDR3, as DNA: TGTGCCAGCAGTTACTGGGACAGGGCTAATTCACCCCTCCACTTT.

This clone appeared a few times. The gene calls are TRBV5-6 and TRBJ1-5, with 10 positions matching TRBD1. V lost 4 bases to trimming and J lost 6 bases; unmatched junction nucleotides: 4. CDR1 is SGHDT and CDR2 is YYEEEE in the germline V gene. The CDR3 runs 14 residues. This CDR3 is CASSTDRGTQPQHF. DNA for the CDR3: TGTGCCAGCAGCACGGACAGGGGGACTCAGCCCCAGCATTTT.

This sequence joins TRBV27 and TRBJ1-6; no clear D gene. Trimming left V 0 bases short and J 9 bases short, with 12 bases between. Germline loops: CDR1 MNHEY, CDR2 SMNVEV (reference sequence). The length of the CDR3 is 15 residues. CDR3 bases: TGTGCCAGCAGTTTATCTGGGCCCCTCGGTTCACCCCTCCACTTT. It yields the protein CASSLSGPLGSPLHF.

V and J are TRBV9 and TRBJ2-3, with 12 positions matching TRBD1. Per the germline V gene, CDR1 is SGDLS and CDR2 is YYNGEE. The V segment lost 0 bases and the J segment 6 bases; nucleotides outside the gene matches: 8. The CDR3 extends over 17 amino acids. In nucleotides, the CDR3 is TGTGCCAGCAGCGTAGCTGTAGGGGGACAGGGGGCTGATACGCAGTATTTT. Its translation: CASSVAVGGQGADTQYF.

The rearrangement links TRBV18 to TRBJ1-1; D gene ambiguous. CDR1 KGHSH and CDR2 LQKENI come from the germline V gene. The CDR3 runs to 14 residues. The V end lost 0 bases, the J end lost 0 bases, and 5 bases lay between the germline ends. CDR3 residues: CASSPPSVNTEAFF. The CDR3 nucleotides read TGTGCCAGCTCACCACCGTCGGTGAACACTGAAGCTTTCTTT. Looking up the rest from reference TRBV18 and TRBJ1-1 gives the full variable domain: NAGVMQNPRHLVRRRGQEARLRCSPMKGHSHVYWYRQLPEEGLKFMVYLQKENIIDESGMPKERFSAEFPKEGPSILRIQQVVRGDSAAYFCASSPPSVNTEAFFGQGTRLTVV.

The chain couples TRBV5-1 to TRBJ2-5, with a tentative D call TRBD1 (6 bases). Trimming pared 0 bases from V and 2 bases from J, leaving 8 bases between. The germline V gene encodes CDR1 SGHRS and CDR2 YFSETQ. This CDR3 is built from 14 residues. The CDR3, as DNA: TGCGCCAGCAGCTTGGGAGGGACACAAGAGACCCAGTACTTC. Encoded protein: CASSLGGTQETQYF.

This clone was counted only a few times. J is TRBJ2-3 and V is TRBV18; the match to TRBD2 covers 10 bases. V gave up 6 bases and J gave up 4 bases; unmatched junction bases: 4. CDR3 length: 14 residues. Germline CDR1 reads KGHSH; CDR2 reads LQKENI. DNA for the CDR3: TGTGCCAGCTCCAGCGGGGGGGGAGCAGATACGCAGTATTTT. It encodes CASSSGGGADTQYF.

This chain joins TRBV25-1 and TRBJ2-1, with 9 bases lining up with TRBD2. Losses at the gene ends were 3 bases for V and 12 bases for J; bases not matched to a gene: 9. CDR3 length: 14 amino acids. Germline V CDR1 and CDR2: MGHDK, SYGVNS. The CDR3 bases are TGTGCCAGCAGTGATAGCGGGGGCTTTCGTGGGCAGTTCTTC. It codes for CASSDSGGFRGQFF.

The chain links TRBV19 to TRBJ1-5, with 10 bases that match TRBD1. Looked up from germline, CDR1 is LNHDA and CDR2 is SQIVND (reference sequence). The CDR3 extends over 18 amino acids. V gave up 0 bases and J gave up 5 bases; unmatched junction bases: 10. CDR3 in DNA: TGTGCCAGTAGTATAGATTCTTGGACAGGGGGTAGGGATCAGCCCCAGCATTTT. Protein: CASSIDSWTGGRDQPQHF.

The rearrangement uses TRBV20-1 and TRBJ1-1, with D uncertain. This CDR3 has 10 amino acids. Deletions cut 7 bases from V and 1 base from J, with 4 bases between. Germline V gene data show CDR1 as DFQATT and CDR2 as SNEGSKA (reference sequence). CDR3 in amino acids: CSVANTEAFF. The CDR3 DNA follows: TGCAGTGTAGCGAACACTGAAGCTTTCTTT.

This clone was seen a few times. V usage is TRBV19 and J usage is TRBJ1-2, with 7 bases identical to TRBD1. Germline V gives CDR1 LNHDA, CDR2 SQIVND (reference sequence). Trimming took 5 bases from V and 3 from J; bases not matched to a gene: 6. The length of the CDR3 is 14 residues. The CDR3 nucleotides are TGTGCCAGTAGTCCTGACAGGGTTGACTATGGCTACACCTTC. Amino acid sequence: CASSPDRVDYGYTF.

The J gene is TRBJ2-1, the V gene TRBV28; D unresolved. The CDR3 sequence is 17 residues long. The germline V gene encodes CDR1 MDHEN and CDR2 SYDVKM. V shed 3 bases and J shed 0 bases, with 15 bases lying between them. The CDR3 bases are TGTGCCAGCAGTTTTTACATTGAGGCAAACTCCTACAATGAGCAGTTCTTC. Protein sequence: CASSFYIEANSYNEQFF.

CDR3 residues: CASSPQGATNEKLFF. Written as DNA, the CDR3 is TGCGCCAGCAGCCCGCAGGGGGCAACTAATGAAAAACTGTTTTTT. The rearrangement uses TRBV5-1 and TRBJ1-4; 7 bases are shared with TRBD1. Germline-derived CDR1 and CDR2 are SGHRS and YFSETQ. The CDR3 spans 15 residues. V was pared by 4 bases and J by 0 bases, with 3 bases of the junction left unmatched.

This clone was seen a single time. The chain couples TRBV5-1 to TRBJ1-2; TRBD1 is a possible D gene (6 bases). Germline lookup yields CDR1 SGHRS and CDR2 YFSETQ. The V end was cut by 6 bases, the J end by 4 bases, with 13 bases between. This CDR3 is built from 13 residues. The CDR3 nucleotides are TGCGCCAGCACTACTCAGGGGCTCTATGGCTACACCTTC. This translates into CASTTQGLYGYTF.

This chain uses TRBV11-2 with TRBJ1-2, with D possibly TRBD1 on 5 matching bases. The V end lost 5 bases, the J end lost 7 bases, and 14 bases lay between the germline ends. The CDR3 has 13 residues. In germline, CDR1 is SGHAT, CDR2 FQNNGV. The CDR3 sequence: CASSSLGTSGYTF. The CDR3 DNA follows: TGTGCCAGCAGCAGCCTCGGGACTTCTGGCTACACCTTC.

The chain carries TRBV6-5 and TRBJ1-3; D is uncertain. The CDR3 has 15 amino acids. The germline V and J ends were trimmed by 0 bases and 1 base, with 7 bases remaining between them. Germline CDR1 MNHEY, CDR2 SVGAGI. The CDR3 loop is CASSYSRGSGNTIYF. CDR3 in DNA: TGTGCCAGCAGTTACTCGCGCGGGTCTGGAAACACCATATATTTT.

This chain uses TRBV7-9 with TRBJ1-4; TRBD1 is a possible D gene (5 bases). V lost 3 bases and J lost 6, with 11 bases in between. CDR3 length: 14 residues. Per germline, CDR1 SEHNR and CDR2 FQNEAQ (reference sequence). CDR3 bases: TGTGCCAGCAGCTTTCAGGGACTACATGAAAAACTGTTTTTT. Translated: CASSFQGLHEKLFF.

The V gene is TRBV4-3, the J gene TRBJ1-6, with D unclear. The germline V gene encodes CDR1 LGHNA and CDR2 YSLEER. The CDR3 totals 14 residues. The germline V and J ends were trimmed by 1 base and 7 bases, with 8 bases remaining between them. In DNA form, the CDR3 reads TGCGCCAGCAGCCAAGCTGACTTCAATTCACCCCTCCACTTT. Protein product: CASSQADFNSPLHF.

The V gene is TRBV19, the J gene TRBJ2-3; TRBD1 matches at 7 bases. Germline loops: CDR1 LNHDA, CDR2 SQIVND (reference sequence). V lost 3 bases, J lost 3 bases, and 6 bases stayed unmatched. CDR3 length: 15 residues. The CDR3, as DNA: TGTGCCAGTAGTATCCGGCAGGGGGTTACAGATACGCAGTATTTT. Protein sequence: CASSIRQGVTDTQYF.

The rearrangement uses TRBV7-2 and TRBJ2-7, with 9 bases that match TRBD1. Germline lookup yields CDR1 SGHTA and CDR2 FQGNSA. The CDR3 has 14 amino acids. The V segment lost 4 bases and the J segment 2 bases; nucleotides outside the gene matches: 3. This CDR3 reads CASSSGQGPYEQYF. In DNA, the CDR3 is TGTGCCAGCAGCTCGGGACAGGGTCCCTACGAGCAGTACTTC.

The rearrangement links TRBV18 to TRBJ1-2; 7 nucleotides agree with TRBD1. The V gene's germline CDR1 is KGHSH and CDR2 LQKENI. V was pared by 3 bases and J by 3 bases, with 7 bases of the junction left unmatched. There are 15 residues in the CDR3. The CDR3 loop reads CASSPAAGGDYGYTF. CDR3 in DNA: TGTGCCAGCTCACCGGCGGCAGGGGGAGACTATGGCTACACCTTC.